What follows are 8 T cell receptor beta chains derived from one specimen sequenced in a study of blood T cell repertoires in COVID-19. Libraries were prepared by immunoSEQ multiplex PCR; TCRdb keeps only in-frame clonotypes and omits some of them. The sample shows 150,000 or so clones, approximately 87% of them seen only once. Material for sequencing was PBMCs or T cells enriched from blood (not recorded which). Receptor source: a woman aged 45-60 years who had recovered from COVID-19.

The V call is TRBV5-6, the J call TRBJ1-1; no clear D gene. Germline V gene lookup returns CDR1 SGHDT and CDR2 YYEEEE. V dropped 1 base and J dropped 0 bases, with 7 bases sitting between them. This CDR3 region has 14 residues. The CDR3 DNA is TGTGCCAGCAGCTTGCTCCCTTTGAACACTGAAGCTTTCTTT. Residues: CASSLLPLNTEAFF. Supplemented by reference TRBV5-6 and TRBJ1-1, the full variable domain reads DAGVTQSPTHLIKTRGQQVTLRCSPKSGHDTVSWYQQALGQGPQFIFQYYEEEERQRGNFPDRFSGHQFPNYSSELNVNALLLGDSALYLCASSLLPLNTEAFFGQGTRLTVV.

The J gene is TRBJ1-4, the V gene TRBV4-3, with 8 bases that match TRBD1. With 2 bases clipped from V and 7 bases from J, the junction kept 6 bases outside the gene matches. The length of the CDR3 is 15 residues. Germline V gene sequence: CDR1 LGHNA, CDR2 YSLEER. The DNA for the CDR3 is TGCGCCAGCAGCCAAATACGACAGGGGAGTGAAAAACTGTTTTTT. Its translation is CASSQIRQGSEKLFF.

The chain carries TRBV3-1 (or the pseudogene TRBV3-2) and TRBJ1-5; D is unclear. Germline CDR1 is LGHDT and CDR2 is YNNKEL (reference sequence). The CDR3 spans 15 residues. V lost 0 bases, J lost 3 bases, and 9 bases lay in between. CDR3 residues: CASSQDRQDNQPQHF. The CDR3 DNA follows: TGTGCCAGCAGCCAAGATCGGCAGGACAATCAGCCCCAGCATTTT.

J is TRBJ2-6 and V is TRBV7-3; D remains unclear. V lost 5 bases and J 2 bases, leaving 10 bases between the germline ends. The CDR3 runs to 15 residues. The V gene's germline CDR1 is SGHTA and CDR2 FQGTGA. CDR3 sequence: CASSQIRTGANVLTF. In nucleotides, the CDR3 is TGTGCCAGCAGCCAAATCAGAACTGGGGCCAACGTCCTGACTTTC. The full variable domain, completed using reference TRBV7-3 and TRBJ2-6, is GAGVSQTPSNKVTEKGKYVELRCDPISGHTALYWYRQSLGQGPEFLIYFQGTGAADDSGLPNDRFFAVRPEGSVSTLKIQRTERGDSAVYLCASSQIRTGANVLTFGAGSRLTVL.

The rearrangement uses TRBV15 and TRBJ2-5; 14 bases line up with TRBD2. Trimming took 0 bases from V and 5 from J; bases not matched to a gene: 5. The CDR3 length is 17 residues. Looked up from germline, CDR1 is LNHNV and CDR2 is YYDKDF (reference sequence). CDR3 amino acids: CATSRETSGGAWETQYF. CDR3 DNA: TGTGCCACCAGCAGAGAGACTAGCGGGGGGGCCTGGGAGACCCAGTACTTC.

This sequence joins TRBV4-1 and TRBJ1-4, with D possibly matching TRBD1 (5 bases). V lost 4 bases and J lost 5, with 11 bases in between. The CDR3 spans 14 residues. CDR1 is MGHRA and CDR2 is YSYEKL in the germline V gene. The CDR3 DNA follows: TGCGCCAGCAGCCTAGACAGAATAAATGAAAAACTGTTTTTT. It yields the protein CASSLDRINEKLFF.

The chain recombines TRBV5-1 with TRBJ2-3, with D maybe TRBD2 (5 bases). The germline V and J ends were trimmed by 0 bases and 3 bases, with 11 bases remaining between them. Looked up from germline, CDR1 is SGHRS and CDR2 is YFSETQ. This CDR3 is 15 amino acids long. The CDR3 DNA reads TGCGCCAGCAGCTTGGTCGGGGTACGAACAGATACGCAGTATTTT. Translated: CASSLVGVRTDTQYF.

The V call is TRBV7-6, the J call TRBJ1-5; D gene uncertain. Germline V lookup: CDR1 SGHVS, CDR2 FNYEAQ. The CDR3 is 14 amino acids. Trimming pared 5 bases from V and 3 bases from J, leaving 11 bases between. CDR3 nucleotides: TGTGCCAGCAGCCTGGCAGGCTACAATCAGCCCCAGCATTTT. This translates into CASSLAGYNQPQHF.